The 9 T cell receptor beta chains given below trace back to one sample, sequenced in a study of blood T cell repertoires in COVID-19. Clones were read by immunoSEQ multiplex PCR, and TCRdb kept only the in-frame ones, dropping some. The sample consists of under 300,000 clones, under 95% of them appearing once. Sequenced material: PBMCs or T cells enriched from blood (not recorded which). The receptor source for this set is a woman under 30 who had recovered from COVID-19.

The J gene is TRBJ2-3, the V gene TRBV25-1; D ambiguous. V lost 1 base and J lost 6, with 11 bases in between. This CDR3 is built from 14 residues. Germline V gene sequence: CDR1 MGHDK, CDR2 SYGVNS. The CDR3 coding sequence is TGTGCCAGCAGTGAATGGTCTCGGTGGGATACGCAGTATTTT. Amino acid sequence: CASSEWSRWDTQYF. The whole variable domain, remainder taken from reference TRBV25-1 and TRBJ2-3, is EADIYQTPRYLVIGTGKKITLECSQTMGHDKMYWYQQDPGMELHLIHYSYGVNSTEKGDLSSESTVSRIRTEHFPLTLESARPSHTSQYLCASSEWSRWDTQYFGPGTRLTVL.

The CDR3 protein is CASSISGPYGYTF. The CDR3 DNA reads TGTGCCAGCAGTATCTCAGGCCCCTATGGCTACACCTTC. This chain links TRBV27 with TRBJ1-2, with D hard to call. Germline V gene sequence: CDR1 MNHEY, CDR2 SMNVEV (reference sequence). V dropped 5 bases and J dropped 4 bases, with 11 bases sitting between them. This CDR3 has 13 amino acids.

The rearrangement joins TRBV29-1 to TRBJ1-2, with D maybe TRBD1 (6 bases). The V end was cut by 6 bases, the J end by 10 bases, with 21 bases between. This CDR3 comprises 13 residues. Germline V gene lookup returns CDR1 SQVTM and CDR2 ANQGSEA. CDR3 sequence: CSVRGGALPNYTF. The CDR3 DNA sequence: TGCAGCGTCCGGGGGGGGGCGCTCCCCAACTACACCTTC.

V and J are TRBV2 and TRBJ1-2, with TRBD1 as a possible D gene (5 bases). Trimming took 7 bases from V and 5 from J, leaving 17 bases between them. The CDR3 spans 14 residues. Per the germline V gene, CDR1 is SNHLY and CDR2 is FYNNEI. The CDR3 reads CASTEVGAFYGYTF. The DNA of the CDR3 is TGTGCCAGCACAGAGGTAGGGGCGTTTTATGGCTACACCTTC.

This clone was seen only once. The chain uses TRBV5-4 and TRBJ1-4, with D possibly TRBD1 on 5 matching bases. V was shortened by 0 bases and J by 0 bases, with 12 bases between the two germline ends. Germline CDR1 reads SGHNT; CDR2 reads YYREEE (reference sequence). This CDR3 comprises 17 residues. The CDR3 DNA follows: TGTGCCAGCAGCTTGGCCAGGGAAGGGGCAACTAATGAAAAACTGTTTTTT. Protein sequence: CASSLAREGATNEKLFF.

V is TRBV15 and J is TRBJ1-1, with D possibly matching TRBD1 (5 bases). V dropped 1 base and J dropped 4 bases, with 10 bases sitting between them. CDR3 length equals 14 residues. Germline V gene sequence: CDR1 LNHNV, CDR2 YYDKDF (reference sequence). The CDR3 DNA is TGTGCCACCAGCAGAGTCTTCGGGGGCACTGAAGCTTTCTTT. Protein product: CATSRVFGGTEAFF.

This chain joins TRBV29-1 and TRBJ2-1; 7 bases fit TRBD1. Germline CDR1 reads SQVTM; CDR2 reads ANQGSEA. This CDR3 is built from 14 residues. V was clipped by 4 bases and J by 5 bases; unmatched bases: 8. The CDR3 DNA reads TGCAGCGTTGGAACCGGGACAGACCACAATGAGCAGTTCTTC. The encoded protein is CSVGTGTDHNEQFF.

The chain combines TRBV11-2 with TRBJ1-3; possible D gene TRBD1, 5 bases. V dropped 1 base and J dropped 0 bases, with 13 bases sitting between them. The length of the CDR3 is 17 residues. Germline loops: CDR1 SGHAT, CDR2 FQNNGV. CDR3 region: CASSLVVRTSSGNTIYF. The CDR3 nucleotides are TGTGCCAGCAGCTTAGTAGTCAGGACAAGCTCTGGAAACACCATATATTTT. Filled out from reference TRBV11-2 and TRBJ1-3, the complete variable domain reads EAGVAQSPRYKIIEKRQSVAFWCNPISGHATLYWYQQILGQGPKLLIQFQNNGVVDDSQLPKDRFSAERLKGVDSTLKIQPAKLEDSAVYLCASSLVVRTSSGNTIYFGEGSWLTVV.

V gene TRBV6-5 combines with J gene TRBJ1-5, with TRBD1 matching 7 bases. J was trimmed by 6 bases and V by 5 bases; bases with no gene match: 10. Per the germline V gene, CDR1 is MNHEY and CDR2 is SVGAGI. This CDR3 spans 15 amino acids. The CDR3 DNA reads as TGTGCCAGCAGTCCGGACAGGAGGATTGTTCAGCCCCAGCATTTT. It yields the protein CASSPDRRIVQPQHF.